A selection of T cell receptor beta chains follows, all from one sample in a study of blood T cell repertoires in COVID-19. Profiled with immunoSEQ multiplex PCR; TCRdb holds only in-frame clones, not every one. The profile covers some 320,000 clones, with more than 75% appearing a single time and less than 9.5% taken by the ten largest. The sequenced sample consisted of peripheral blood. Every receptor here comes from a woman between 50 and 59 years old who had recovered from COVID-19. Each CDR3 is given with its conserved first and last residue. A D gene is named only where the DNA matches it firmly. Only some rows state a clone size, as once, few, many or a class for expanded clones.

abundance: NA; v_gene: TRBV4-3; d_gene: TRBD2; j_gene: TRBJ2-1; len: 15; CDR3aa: CASSHLAGVRNEQFF; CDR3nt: TGCGCCAGCAGCCACCTAGCGGGAGTGCGAAATGAGCAGTTCTTC
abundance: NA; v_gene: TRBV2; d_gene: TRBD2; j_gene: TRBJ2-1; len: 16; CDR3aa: CASYGTSTNSYNEQFF; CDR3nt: TGTGCCAGCTATGGGACTAGCACCAACTCCTACAATGAGCAGTTCTTC
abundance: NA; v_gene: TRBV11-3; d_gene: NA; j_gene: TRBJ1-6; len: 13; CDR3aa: CASSTGKDSPLHF; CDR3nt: TGTGCCAGCAGCACAGGAAAGGATTCACCCCTCCACTTT
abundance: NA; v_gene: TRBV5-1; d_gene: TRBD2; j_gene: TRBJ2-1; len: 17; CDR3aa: CASSLGLAGGPYNEQFF; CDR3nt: TGCGCCAGCAGCTTGGGACTAGCGGGGGGACCCTACAATGAGCAGTTCTTC
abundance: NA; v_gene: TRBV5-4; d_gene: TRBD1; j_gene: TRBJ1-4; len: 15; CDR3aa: CASSPTGGIGEKLFF; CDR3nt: TGTGCCAGCAGCCCAACAGGGGGGATAGGTGAAAAACTGTTTTTT
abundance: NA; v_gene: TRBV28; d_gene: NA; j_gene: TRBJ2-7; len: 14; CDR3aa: CASRRGGQVYEQYF; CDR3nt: TGTGCCAGCAGGAGGGGGGGGCAGGTCTACGAGCAGTACTTC
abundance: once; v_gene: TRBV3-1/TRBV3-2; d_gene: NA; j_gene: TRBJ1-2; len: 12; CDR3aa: CASLGGQSGYTF; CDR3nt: TGTGCCAGCCTGGGCGGACAGTCAGGCTACACCTTC
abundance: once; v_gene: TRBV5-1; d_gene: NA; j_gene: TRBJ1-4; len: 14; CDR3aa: CASSSDGINEKLFF; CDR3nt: TGCGCCAGCAGCTCCGACGGGATAAATGAAAAACTGTTTTTT
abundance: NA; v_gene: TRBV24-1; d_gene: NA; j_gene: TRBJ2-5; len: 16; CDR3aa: CATSDKRTSGRETQYF; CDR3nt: TGTGCCACCAGTGATAAACGGACCTCAGGGAGGGAGACCCAGTACTTC
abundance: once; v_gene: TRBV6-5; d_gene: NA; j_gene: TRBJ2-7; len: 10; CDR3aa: CASFAGEQYF; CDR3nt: TGTGCCAGCTTTGCGGGCGAGCAGTACTTC
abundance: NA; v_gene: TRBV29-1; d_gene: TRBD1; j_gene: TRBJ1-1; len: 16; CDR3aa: CSVTGTGSRLNTEAFF; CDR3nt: TGCAGCGTTACCGGGACAGGTAGTAGATTGAACACTGAAGCTTTCTTT
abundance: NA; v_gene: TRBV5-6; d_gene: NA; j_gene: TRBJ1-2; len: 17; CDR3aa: CASSPLPRNRVNYGYTF; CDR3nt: TGTGCCAGCAGCCCTCTCCCCAGAAACAGGGTTAACTATGGCTACACCTTC
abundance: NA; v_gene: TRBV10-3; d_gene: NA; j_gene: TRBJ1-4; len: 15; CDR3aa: CAISSSDSFNEKLFF; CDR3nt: TGTGCCATCAGTTCCTCCGACAGCTTTAATGAAAAACTGTTTTTT
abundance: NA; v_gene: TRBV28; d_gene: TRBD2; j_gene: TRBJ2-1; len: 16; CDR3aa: CASSRTSGGLYNEQFF; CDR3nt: TGTGCCAGCAGTCGGACTAGCGGGGGACTATACAATGAGCAGTTCTTC
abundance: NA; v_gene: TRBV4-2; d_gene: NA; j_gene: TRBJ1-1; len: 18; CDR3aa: CASSQIGGGGARNTEAFF; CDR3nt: TGTGCCAGCAGCCAAATTGGGGGTGGGGGCGCCCGGAACACTGAAGCTTTCTTT
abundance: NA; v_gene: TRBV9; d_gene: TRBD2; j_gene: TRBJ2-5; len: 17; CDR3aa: CASSRGTSGVPQETQYF; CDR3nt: TGTGCCAGCAGCCGCGGTACTAGCGGGGTGCCCCAAGAGACCCAGTACTTC
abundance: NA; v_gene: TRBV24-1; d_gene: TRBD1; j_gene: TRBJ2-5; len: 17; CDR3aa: CATSDPSGQGVQETQYF; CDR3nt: TGTGCCACCAGTGATCCGTCAGGACAGGGGGTCCAAGAGACCCAGTACTTC
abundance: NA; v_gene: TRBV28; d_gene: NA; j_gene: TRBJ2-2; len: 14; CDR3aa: CASSLLGGAGELFF; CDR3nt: TGTGCCAGCAGTTTACTGGGGGGTGCCGGGGAGCTGTTTTTT
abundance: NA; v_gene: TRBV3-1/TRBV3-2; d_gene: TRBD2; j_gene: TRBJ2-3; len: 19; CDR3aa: CASSQYRSSGRGLEDTQYF; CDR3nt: TGTGCCAGCAGCCAATACCGATCTAGCGGGAGGGGGTTGGAAGATACGCAGTATTTT
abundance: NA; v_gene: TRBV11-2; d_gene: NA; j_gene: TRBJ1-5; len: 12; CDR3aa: CASQGEGQPQHF; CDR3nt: TGTGCCAGTCAAGGGGAAGGTCAGCCCCAGCATTTT
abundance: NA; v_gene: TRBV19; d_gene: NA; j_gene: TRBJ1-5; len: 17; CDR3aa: CASSIRRGWTAFQPQHF; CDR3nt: TGTGCCAGTAGTATACGCCGGGGCTGGACAGCCTTTCAGCCCCAGCATTTT
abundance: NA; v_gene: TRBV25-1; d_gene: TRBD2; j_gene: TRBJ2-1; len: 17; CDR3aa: CASSEYGGLAGYNEQFF; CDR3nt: TGTGCCAGCAGTGAATACGGTGGTCTAGCGGGGTACAATGAGCAGTTCTTC
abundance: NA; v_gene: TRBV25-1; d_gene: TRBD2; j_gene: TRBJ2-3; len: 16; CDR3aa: CASSHGLALSTDTQYF; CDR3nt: TGTGCCAGCAGTCACGGACTAGCGCTGAGCACAGATACGCAGTATTTT
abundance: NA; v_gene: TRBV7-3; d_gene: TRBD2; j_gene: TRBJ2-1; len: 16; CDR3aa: CASSPTGTSGNNEQFF; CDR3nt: TGTGCCAGCAGCCCTACCGGGACTAGCGGCAACAATGAGCAGTTCTTC
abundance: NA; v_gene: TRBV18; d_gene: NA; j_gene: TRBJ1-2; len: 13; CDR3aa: CASSPQAGYGYTF; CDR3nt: TGTGCCAGCTCACCACAGGCGGGCTATGGCTACACCTTC
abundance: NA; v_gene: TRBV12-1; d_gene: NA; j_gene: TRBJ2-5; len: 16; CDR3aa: CASTTSAGGPGETQYF; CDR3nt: TGTGCCAGCACCACTTCAGCGGGGGGGCCGGGGGAGACCCAGTACTTC
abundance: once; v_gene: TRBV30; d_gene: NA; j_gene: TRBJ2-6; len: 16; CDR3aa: CAWSQGWEPGANVLTF; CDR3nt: TGTGCCTGGAGTCAAGGCTGGGAGCCTGGGGCCAACGTCCTGACTTTC
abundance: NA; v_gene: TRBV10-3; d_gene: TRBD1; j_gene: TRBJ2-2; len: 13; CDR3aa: CAMTGGDTGELFF; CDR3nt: TGTGCCATGACAGGGGGCGACACCGGGGAGCTGTTTTTT
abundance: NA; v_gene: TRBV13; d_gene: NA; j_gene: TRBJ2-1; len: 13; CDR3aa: CASSPDSNNEQFF; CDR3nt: TGTGCCAGCAGCCCGGACAGCAACAATGAGCAGTTCTTC
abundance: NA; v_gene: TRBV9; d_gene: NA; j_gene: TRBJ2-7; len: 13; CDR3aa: CASSHQTGYEQYF; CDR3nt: TGTGCCAGCAGCCATCAGACAGGCTACGAGCAGTACTTC
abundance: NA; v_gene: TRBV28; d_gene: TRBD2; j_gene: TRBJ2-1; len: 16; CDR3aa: CASSRDSGSSYNEQFF; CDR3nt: TGTGCCAGCAGTCGAGATAGCGGGAGTTCCTACAATGAGCAGTTCTTC
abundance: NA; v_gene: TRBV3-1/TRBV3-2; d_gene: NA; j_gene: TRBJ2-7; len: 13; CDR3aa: CASSQDQVREQYF; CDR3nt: TGTGCCAGCAGCCAAGATCAGGTTCGGGAGCAGTACTTC
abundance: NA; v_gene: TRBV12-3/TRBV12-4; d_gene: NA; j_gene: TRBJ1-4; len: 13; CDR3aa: CASMTATNEKLFF; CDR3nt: TGTGCCAGTATGACAGCAACTAATGAAAAACTGTTTTTT
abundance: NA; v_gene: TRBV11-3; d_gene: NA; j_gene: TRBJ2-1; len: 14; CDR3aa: CASSPQMGGNEQFF; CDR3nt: TGTGCCAGCAGCCCCCAGATGGGCGGGAATGAGCAGTTCTTC
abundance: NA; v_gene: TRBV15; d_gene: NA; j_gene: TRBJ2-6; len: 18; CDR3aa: CATSRDYSSSSGANVLTF; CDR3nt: TGTGCCACCAGCAGAGATTATAGCAGTTCCTCTGGGGCCAACGTCCTGACTTTC
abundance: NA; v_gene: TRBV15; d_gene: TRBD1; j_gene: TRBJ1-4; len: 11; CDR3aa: CATSSRDRLFF; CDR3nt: TGTGCCACCAGCTCCCGGGACAGGCTGTTTTTT
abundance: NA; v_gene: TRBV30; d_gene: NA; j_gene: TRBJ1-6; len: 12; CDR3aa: CAWSVGVPPLHF; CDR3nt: TGTGCCTGGAGTGTGGGCGTTCCACCCCTCCACTTT
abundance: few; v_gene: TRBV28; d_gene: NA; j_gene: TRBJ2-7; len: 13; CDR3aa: CASSLGHRYEQYF; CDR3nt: TGTGCCAGCAGTTTGGGACACCGATACGAGCAGTACTTC
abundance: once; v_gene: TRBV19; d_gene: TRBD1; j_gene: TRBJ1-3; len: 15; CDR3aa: CASRMDRASKNTIYF; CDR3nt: TGTGCCAGTAGGATGGACAGGGCGAGTAAGAACACCATATATTTT
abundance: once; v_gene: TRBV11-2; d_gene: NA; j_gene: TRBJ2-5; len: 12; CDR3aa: CASSPSWETQYF; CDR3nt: TGTGCCAGCAGTCCTAGCTGGGAGACCCAGTACTTC
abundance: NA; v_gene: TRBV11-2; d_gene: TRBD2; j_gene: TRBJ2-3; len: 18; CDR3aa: CASSKTPGLAGFTDTQYF; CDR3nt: TGTGCCAGCAGCAAAACCCCCGGACTAGCGGGGTTCACAGATACGCAGTATTTT
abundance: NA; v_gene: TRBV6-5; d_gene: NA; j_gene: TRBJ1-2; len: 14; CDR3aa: CASSTPTGRGGYTF; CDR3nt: TGTGCCAGCAGTACCCCGACAGGCCGTGGTGGCTACACCTTC
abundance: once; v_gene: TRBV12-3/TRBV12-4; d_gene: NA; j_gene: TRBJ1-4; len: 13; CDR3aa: CASSPLGVGKLFF; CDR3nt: TGTGCCAGCAGTCCGCTAGGGGTCGGAAAACTGTTTTTT
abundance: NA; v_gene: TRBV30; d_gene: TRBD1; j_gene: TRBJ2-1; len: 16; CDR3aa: CAWSGTGSGSYNEQFF; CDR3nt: TGTGCCTGGAGTGGGACAGGGTCCGGCTCCTACAATGAGCAGTTCTTC
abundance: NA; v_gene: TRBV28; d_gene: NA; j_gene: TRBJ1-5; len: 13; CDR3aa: CATKGHINQPQHF; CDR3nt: TGTGCCACCAAGGGACACATCAATCAGCCCCAGCATTTT
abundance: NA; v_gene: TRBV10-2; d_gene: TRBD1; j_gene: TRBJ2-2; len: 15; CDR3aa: CASSSGQGAVGELFF; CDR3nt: TGCGCCAGCAGTTCGGGACAGGGGGCTGTCGGGGAGCTGTTTTTT
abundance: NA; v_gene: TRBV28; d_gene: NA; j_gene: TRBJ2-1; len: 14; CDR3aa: CASSALLDRYEQFF; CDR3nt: TGTGCCAGCAGTGCGCTCCTAGACAGATATGAGCAGTTCTTC
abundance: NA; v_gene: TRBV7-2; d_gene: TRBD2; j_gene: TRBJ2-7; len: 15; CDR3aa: CASSPTSGSKYEQYF; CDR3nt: TGTGCCAGCAGCCCTACTAGCGGGAGTAAATACGAGCAGTACTTC
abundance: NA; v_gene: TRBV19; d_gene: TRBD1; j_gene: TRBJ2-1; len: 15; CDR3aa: CATHLTTGAYNEQFF; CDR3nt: TGTGCCACCCACCTTACGACAGGGGCCTACAATGAGCAGTTCTTC
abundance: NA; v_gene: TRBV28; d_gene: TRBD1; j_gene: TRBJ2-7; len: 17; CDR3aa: CASSSTRTGFGAYEQYF; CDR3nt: TGTGCCAGCAGTTCCACCCGGACAGGGTTCGGAGCTTACGAGCAGTACTTC
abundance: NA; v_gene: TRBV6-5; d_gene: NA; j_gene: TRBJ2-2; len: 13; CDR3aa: CASTFPNTGELFF; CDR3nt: TGTGCCAGCACGTTTCCGAACACCGGGGAGCTGTTTTTT
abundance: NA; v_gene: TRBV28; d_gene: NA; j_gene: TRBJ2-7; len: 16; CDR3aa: CASSTPSQGFPYEQYF; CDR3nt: TGTGCCAGCAGCACACCCTCCCAGGGATTTCCCTACGAGCAGTACTTC
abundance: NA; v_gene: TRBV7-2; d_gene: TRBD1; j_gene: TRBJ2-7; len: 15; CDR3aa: CASSFGTGGPYEQYF; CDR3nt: TGTGCCAGCAGCTTCGGGACAGGGGGTCCCTACGAGCAGTACTTC
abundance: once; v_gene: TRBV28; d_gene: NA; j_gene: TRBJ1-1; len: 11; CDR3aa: CAIYRGTEAFF; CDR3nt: TGTGCCATCTATAGGGGCACTGAAGCTTTCTTT